This TCR beta chain was profiled in a study of T-cell reconstitution after alpha-beta-depleted transplantation in children. Study findings and constraints: At day 60, the high TCRbeta diversity found in some patients originated from recipient T cells and thymic progenitors that had survived. It was reported that alpha-beta T cells came from several hundred expanded graft clones (about two months after transplant).

The TCRbeta library was prepared with unique molecular identifiers. TCRdb reprocessed the PCR reads via MiXCR and lists one record per CDR3 protein. This table holds thousands of distinct CDR3 sequences, about a sixth found once. The CDR3 extends over 13 amino acids. Germline CDR1 reads SGHVS; CDR2 reads FNYEAQ. V was cut by 3 bases and J by 11 bases, with 11 bases left in between. This clonotype was seen at least ten times. The antigen remains unidentified. V gene TRBV7-6 combines with J gene TRBJ1-6; D may be TRBD1 (5 bases). This clonotype was obtained from a patient aged 2 to 9 who had a stem cell transplant for inherited bone marrow failure, so the T cells may come from the graft donor. The sequencing used PBMCs, mostly from graft donor cells, collected 180 days after TCRalphabeta/CD19-depleted stem cell transplant. CDR3 sequence: CASSFSGWTPLHF. DNA of the CDR3: TGTGCCAGCAGCTTTTCAGGGTGGACACCCCTCCACTTT.